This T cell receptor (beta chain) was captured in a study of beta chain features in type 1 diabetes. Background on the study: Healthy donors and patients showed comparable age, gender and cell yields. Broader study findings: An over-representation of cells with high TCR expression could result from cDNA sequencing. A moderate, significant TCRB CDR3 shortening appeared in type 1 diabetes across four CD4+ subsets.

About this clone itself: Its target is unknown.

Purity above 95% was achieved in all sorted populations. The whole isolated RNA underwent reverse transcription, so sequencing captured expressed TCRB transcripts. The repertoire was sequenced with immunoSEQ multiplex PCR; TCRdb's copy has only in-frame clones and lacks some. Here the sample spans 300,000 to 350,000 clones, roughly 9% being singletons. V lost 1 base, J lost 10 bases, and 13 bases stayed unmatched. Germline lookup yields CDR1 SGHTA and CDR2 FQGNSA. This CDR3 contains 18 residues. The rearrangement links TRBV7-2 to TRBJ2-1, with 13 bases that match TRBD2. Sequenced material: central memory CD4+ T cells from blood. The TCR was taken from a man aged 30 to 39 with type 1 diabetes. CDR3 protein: CASSLGTSGGQTIKEQFF. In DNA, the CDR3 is TGTGCCAGCAGCTTAGGGACTAGCGGGGGCCAAACAATAAAAGAGCAGTTCTTC.